This TCR beta chain came from a study of T-cell reconstitution after alpha-beta-depleted transplantation in children. Remarks on this clonotype: Its antigen is as yet unknown.

Unique molecular identifiers tagged the TCRbeta library. TCRdb analysed the PCR reads with MiXCR anew, one entry per CDR3 protein. The sample records hundreds of thousands of distinct CDR3 sequences, 10% to 15% being singletons. Study-level findings and limits: In some patients, recipient T cells and intrathymic progenitors surviving conditioning explained high day-60 diversity. Expanded graft clones numbering several hundred reportedly gave rise to alpha-beta T cells about two months after transplant.

The CDR3 covers 16 residues. J lost 1 base, V lost 4 bases, and 6 bases had no gene match. The source of this sequence is a male patient younger than 18 who had a stem cell transplant for acute myeloid leukemia, so the T cells may come from the graft donor. This sample comprised PBMCs, mostly from graft donor cells, obtained 360 days after TCRalphabeta/CD19-depleted stem cell transplant. The gene calls are TRBV12-3 or TRBV12-4 and TRBJ2-2, with 7 bases lining up with TRBD2. CDR3 in amino acids: CASSYRLAENTGELFF. CDR3 sequence (DNA): TGTGCCAGCAGTTACCGACTAGCTGAGAACACCGGGGAGCTGTTTTTT.